Each of the 24 T cell receptor beta chains below was sequenced from the same sample in a study of blood T cells in healthy people across ages. A J-beta primer mix and a sample-barcoded 5' primer were used in a second PCR of about 6 to 12 cycles. TCRdb re-called the 5' RACE reads through MiXCR, storing one row per CDR3 protein. This sample carries 1.4 million to 1.5 million distinct CDR3 sequences, roughly 40% of them seen once, and the ten largest clones take 7% to 9%. Material: blood. The receptors come from a woman in her late teens or twenties in good health.

V gene TRBV27 combines with J gene TRBJ2-5; 10 nucleotides match TRBD2. The germline V gene has CDR1 MNHEY and CDR2 SMNVEV (reference sequence). This CDR3 is built from 15 residues. Trimming cost V 11 bases and J 2 bases; bases outside gene matches: 11. CDR3 region: CASKRGGLGQETQYF. The DNA for the CDR3 is TGTGCCTCGAAGCGGGGGGGCCTAGGGCAAGAGACCCAGTACTTC.

This clonotype was recorded a few times. V is TRBV11-3 and J is TRBJ2-7; a weak D match, TRBD2 (6 bases). Trimming pared 6 bases from V and 5 bases from J, leaving 23 bases between. Germline V CDR1 and CDR2: SGHNT, YENEEA. This CDR3 has 16 residues. The CDR3 DNA is TGTGCCAGCAGACCCCCCAGCGGGCCCCTCCTCGACGAGCAGTACTTC. This sequence encodes CASRPPSGPLLDEQYF. The full variable domain, in which reference TRBV11-3 and TRBJ2-7 provide the parts outside the CDR3, is EAGVVQSPRYKIIEKKQPVAFWCNPISGHNTLYWYLQNLGQGPELLIRYENEEAVDDSQLPKDRFSAERLKGVDSTLKIQPAELGDSAVYLCASRPPSGPLLDEQYFGPGTRLTVT.

The rearrangement joins TRBV4-1 to TRBJ1-4, with D unresolved. Germline CDR1 reads MGHRA; CDR2 reads YSYEKL. Trimming removed 8 bases from V and 8 bases from J, with 21 bases in between. CDR3 size: 15 residues. In nucleotides, the CDR3 is TGCGCCAGCGGCCTAGCAGGAGGGAGAAAAGAAAAACTGTTTTTT. Amino acid sequence: CASGLAGGRKEKLFF.

The chain uses TRBV2 and TRBJ2-3, with 8 positions matching TRBD1. With 8 bases clipped from V and 4 bases from J, the junction kept 11 bases outside the gene matches. CDR1 and CDR2 from the germline V gene are SNHLY and FYNNEI. This CDR3 has 15 amino acids. The CDR3 region has the DNA TGTGCCAGCGGAGAACTGGGACAGGAGTCAGATACGCAGTATTTT. It encodes CASGELGQESDTQYF.

This chain connects TRBV7-3 to TRBJ2-3; maybe TRBD1 (6 bases). V was trimmed by 8 bases and J by 6 bases, leaving 21 bases between them. The CDR3 contains 15 residues. The V gene's germline CDR1 is SGHTA and CDR2 FQGTGA. The CDR3 spells CASGKTGQQIDTQYF. The CDR3 coding sequence is TGTGCCAGCGGCAAAACTGGACAGCAGATTGATACGCAGTATTTT.

This sequence joins TRBV5-1 and TRBJ2-7; either TRBD1 or TRBD2 may supply D (5 bases each). This CDR3 is built from 15 residues. Germline V gives CDR1 SGHRS, CDR2 YFSETQ. V dropped 4 bases and J dropped 4 bases, with 18 bases sitting between them. In DNA, the CDR3 is TGCGCCAGCAGCCGTCGAGGGGCTGGGGATTACGAGCAGTACTTC. Protein product: CASSRRGAGDYEQYF.

Details on this clonotype: A read error may be the cause here, since a much bigger clone is one base away. The J gene is TRBJ1-2, the V gene TRBV6-2 or TRBV6-3; possible D gene TRBD1, 6 bases. The CDR3 is 11 residues long. Germline lookup yields CDR1 MNHEY and CDR2 SVGEGT. The DNA of the CDR3 is TGTGCCAGCGGGACATTCTATGGCCACACCTTC. Translated: CASGTFYGHTF.

Comment on this clonotype: A much larger clone differs by one base, so this may be a read error. The rearrangement uses TRBV10-3 and TRBJ2-1; the D gene is possibly TRBD1 (7 bases). Germline V gene lookup returns CDR1 ENHRY and CDR2 SYGVKD. CDR3 length equals 17 residues. The DNA of the CDR3 is TGTGGCATCAGTGAGTTCCGGGGGACAGTCCAATACAATGAGCAGTTCTTC. Its translation is CGISEFRGTVQYNEQFF.

V and J are TRBV12-3 or TRBV12-4 and TRBJ2-1, with D perhaps TRBD1 (6 bases). The J call may be incorrect, as the DNA end agrees better with TRBJ2-7. CDR3 size: 15 residues. CDR3 sequence reads: CASAQGRSSYNEQYF. Here the CDR3 DNA reads TGTGCCAGCGCACAGGGCCGAAGCTCCTACAATGAGCAGTACTTC.

The rearrangement uses TRBV6-5 and TRBJ1-2; no reliable D call. V lost 6 bases and J 6 bases, leaving 20 bases between the germline ends. The length of the CDR3 is 15 residues. The germline V gene has CDR1 MNHEY and CDR2 SVGAGI. The CDR3 sequence: CASRRWAAPVDGYTF. The DNA for the CDR3 is TGTGCCAGCAGGCGATGGGCAGCGCCAGTGGATGGCTACACCTTC.

In this sample, this clonotype turned up many times. The chain has TRBV10-3 and TRBJ2-6, with D possibly matching TRBD1 (5 bases). The V and J ends lost 8 bases and 2 bases respectively, with 10 bases between them. Germline values: CDR1 ENHRY, CDR2 SYGVKD. This CDR3 comprises 14 residues. This CDR3 is CAIRIGAGANVLTF. In DNA, the CDR3 is TGTGCCATCCGAATAGGGGCTGGGGCCAACGTCCTGACTTTC.

This clonotype was seen only once. V usage is TRBV27 and J usage is TRBJ2-7, with D possibly TRBD1 on 5 matching bases. The V end lost 0 bases, the J end lost 0 bases, and 12 bases lay between the germline ends. CDR1 MNHEY and CDR2 SMNVEV come from the germline V gene (reference sequence). The CDR3 contains 16 residues. CDR3 residues: CASSLSKGEPSYEQYF. Written as DNA, the CDR3 is TGTGCCAGCAGTTTATCGAAAGGGGAACCCTCCTACGAGCAGTACTTC.

There are a few counts of this clonotype. The chain employs TRBV12-3 or TRBV12-4 and TRBJ1-4; D ambiguous. CDR3 length: 13 amino acids. Between the trimmed V and J ends, which lost 6 bases and 8 bases, there was a span of 13 bases. The CDR3 DNA reads TGTGCCAGCAGAGCTAATCTTTTCGAAAAACTGTTTTTT. Translating gives CASRANLFEKLFF.

There are a few counts of this clonotype. The chain has TRBV20-1 and TRBJ1-2, with TRBD1 matching 12 bases. This CDR3 region has 18 residues. V gave up 6 bases and J gave up 1 base; unmatched junction bases: 15. Germline V lookup: CDR1 DFQATT, CDR2 SNEGSKA (reference sequence). CDR3 region: CSAIAPGTGGEDNYGYTF. As DNA, the CDR3 is TGCAGTGCCATAGCCCCTGGGACAGGGGGCGAGGATAACTATGGCTACACCTTC.

The rearrangement joins TRBV10-3 to TRBJ1-2; D is ambiguous. The CDR3 extends over 13 amino acids. The V gene lost 5 bases and the J gene lost 2 bases, with 9 bases spanning the gap. Germline assignment: CDR1 ENHRY and CDR2 SYGVKD. For the CDR3, the DNA is TGTGCCATCAGTCCGGACGCAAACTATGGCTACACCTTC. This encodes CAISPDANYGYTF.

The chain joins TRBV29-1 to TRBJ1-2; D is unresolved. This CDR3 contains 14 residues. Trimming took 6 bases from V and 1 from J, leaving 15 bases between them. CDR1 and CDR2 from the germline V gene are SQVTM and ANQGSEA. The chain's CDR3 is CSVPGSAFNYGYTF. DNA for the CDR3: TGCAGCGTCCCCGGATCTGCCTTTAACTATGGCTACACCTTC.

This clonotype has just a few counts. The CDR3 is CASSELEPGQGFSEQYF. The CDR3 nucleotides read TGTGCCAGCAGTGAGCTGGAGCCGGGACAGGGGTTTTCGGAGCAGTACTTC. The rearrangement links TRBV6-1 to TRBJ2-7; 10 nucleotides align to TRBD1. This CDR3 is 17 amino acids long. Germline trimming cut 3 bases from V and 7 bases from J; bases unmatched to any gene: 15. The germline CDR1 and CDR2 sequences are MNHNS and SASEGT.

The V gene is TRBV5-1, the J gene TRBJ2-7; either TRBD1 or TRBD2 may fit D (5 bases each). The V gene lost 0 bases and the J gene lost 3 bases, with 13 bases spanning the gap. The length of the CDR3 is 15 residues. Germline V gene sequence: CDR1 SGHRS, CDR2 YFSETQ. The CDR3 sequence is CASSLGGVEYYEQYF. CDR3 in DNA: TGCGCCAGCAGCTTGGGAGGGGTCGAATACTACGAGCAGTACTTC.

This sequence joins TRBV12-3 or TRBV12-4 and TRBJ1-2, with 9 bases fitting TRBD1. V dropped 7 bases and J dropped 8; count of bases not matched to a gene: 11. CDR3 size: 14 residues. As DNA, the CDR3 is TGTGCCAGCACCAGGAGGGGGACAGGGTACGGCTACACCTTC. The encoded protein is CASTRRGTGYGYTF.

This sequence joins TRBV21-1 and TRBJ2-1; TRBD2, as called in the table, went unchecked against the DNA. The J call is doubtful: the DNA matches TRBJ2-7 better. TRBV21-1 is a pseudogene. The CDR3 spans 18 residues. The CDR3 DNA reads TGTGCCAGCAGCAAAGGGACTCTGACTAGCGGGAGGAGGAATGAGCAGTACTTC. Translation: CASSKGTLTSGRRNEQYF.

The chain uses TRBV21-1 and TRBJ2-7; the DNA was not used to check the table's D call, TRBD1. TRBV21-1 constitutes a pseudogene. The CDR3 extends over 19 amino acids. The CDR3 region is CASSKVRAGRGGLWCEQYF. CDR3 bases: TGTGCCAGCAGCAAAGTCCGAGCAGGGAGAGGGGGATTATGGTGCGAGCAGTACTTC.

The chain has TRBV10-1 and TRBJ2-5; no reliable D call. The J call could be wrong; TRBJ2-7 is a better fit for the DNA end. The CDR3 is 12 residues long. Germline V gene sequence: CDR1 WNHNN, CDR2 SYGVQD (reference sequence). CDR3 protein: CASGPGWDEQYF. CDR3 nucleotide sequence: TGCGCCAGCGGTCCAGGATGGGACGAGCAGTACTTC.

The gene calls are TRBV15 and TRBJ1-1, with unresolved D. The length of the CDR3 is 13 residues. The V end lost 3 bases, the J end lost 1 base, and 6 bases lay between the germline ends. The germline V gene encodes CDR1 LNHNV and CDR2 YYDKDF (reference sequence). CDR3 nucleotides: TGTGCCACCAGCAGGGGTCCGAACACTGAAGCTTTCTTT. Its protein product is CATSRGPNTEAFF. Combining the CDR3 with reference TRBV15 and TRBJ1-1 gives the whole variable domain DAMVIQNPRYQVTQFGKPVTLSCSQTLNHNVMYWYQQKSSQAPKLLFHYYDKDFNNEADTPDNFQSRRPNTSFCFLDIRSPGLGDTAMYLCATSRGPNTEAFFGQGTRLTVV.

J is TRBJ2-1 and V is TRBV24-1, with D possibly being TRBD1 (6 bases). Trimming removed 4 bases from V and 0 bases from J, with 12 bases in between. CDR1 KGHDR and CDR2 SFDVKD come from the germline V gene. The CDR3 has 16 amino acids. The CDR3 nucleotides read TGTGCCACCAGTGACTCCCAGGGGAGCTCCTACAATGAGCAGTTCTTC. Its protein product is CATSDSQGSSYNEQFF.